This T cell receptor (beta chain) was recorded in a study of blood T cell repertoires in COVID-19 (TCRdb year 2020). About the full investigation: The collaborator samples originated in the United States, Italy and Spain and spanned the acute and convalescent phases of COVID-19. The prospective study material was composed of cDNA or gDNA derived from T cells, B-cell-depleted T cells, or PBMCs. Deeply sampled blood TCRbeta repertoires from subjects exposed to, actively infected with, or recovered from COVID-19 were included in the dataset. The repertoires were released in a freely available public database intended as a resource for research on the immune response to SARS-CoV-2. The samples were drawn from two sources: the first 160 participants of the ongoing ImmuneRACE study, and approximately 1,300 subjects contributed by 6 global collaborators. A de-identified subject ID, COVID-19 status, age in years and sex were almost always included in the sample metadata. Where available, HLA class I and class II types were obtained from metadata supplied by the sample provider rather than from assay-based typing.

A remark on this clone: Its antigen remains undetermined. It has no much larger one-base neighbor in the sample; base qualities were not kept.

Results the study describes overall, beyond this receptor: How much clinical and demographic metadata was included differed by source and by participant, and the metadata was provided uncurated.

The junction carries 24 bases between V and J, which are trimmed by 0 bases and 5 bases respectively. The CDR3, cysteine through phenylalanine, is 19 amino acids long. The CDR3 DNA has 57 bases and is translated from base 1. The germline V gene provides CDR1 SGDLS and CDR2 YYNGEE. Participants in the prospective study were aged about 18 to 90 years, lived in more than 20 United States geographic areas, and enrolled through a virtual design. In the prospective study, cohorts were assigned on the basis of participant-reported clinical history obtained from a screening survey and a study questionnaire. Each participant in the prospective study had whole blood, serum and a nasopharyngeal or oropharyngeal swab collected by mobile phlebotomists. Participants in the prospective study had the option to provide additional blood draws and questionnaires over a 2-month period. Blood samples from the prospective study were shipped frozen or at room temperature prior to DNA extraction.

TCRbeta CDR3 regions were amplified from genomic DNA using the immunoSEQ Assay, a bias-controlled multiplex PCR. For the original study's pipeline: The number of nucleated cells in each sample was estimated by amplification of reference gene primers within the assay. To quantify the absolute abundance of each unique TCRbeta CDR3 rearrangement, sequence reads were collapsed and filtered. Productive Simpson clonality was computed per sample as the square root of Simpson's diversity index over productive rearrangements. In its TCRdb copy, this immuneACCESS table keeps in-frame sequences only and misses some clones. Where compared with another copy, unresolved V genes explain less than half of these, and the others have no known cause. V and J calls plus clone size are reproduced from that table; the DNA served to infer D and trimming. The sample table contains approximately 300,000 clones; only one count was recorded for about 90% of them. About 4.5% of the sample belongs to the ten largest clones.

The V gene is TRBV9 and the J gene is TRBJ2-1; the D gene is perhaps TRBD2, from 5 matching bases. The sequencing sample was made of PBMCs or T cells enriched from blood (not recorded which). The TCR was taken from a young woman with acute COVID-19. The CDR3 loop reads CASSVGEGMPGRENNEQFF. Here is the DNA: TGTGCCAGCAGCGTAGGAGAAGGGATGCCGGGTCGGGAAAACAATGAGCAGTTCTTC.